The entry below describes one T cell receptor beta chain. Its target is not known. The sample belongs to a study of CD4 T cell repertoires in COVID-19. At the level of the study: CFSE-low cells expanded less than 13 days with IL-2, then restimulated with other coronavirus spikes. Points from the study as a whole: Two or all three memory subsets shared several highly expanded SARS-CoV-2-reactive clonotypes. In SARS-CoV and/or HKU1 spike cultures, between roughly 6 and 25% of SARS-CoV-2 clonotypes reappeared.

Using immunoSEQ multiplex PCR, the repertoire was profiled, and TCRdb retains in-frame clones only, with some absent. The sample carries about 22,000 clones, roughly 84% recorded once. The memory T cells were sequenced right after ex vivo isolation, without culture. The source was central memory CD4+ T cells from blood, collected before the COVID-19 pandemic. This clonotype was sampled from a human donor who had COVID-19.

CDR3 in DNA: TGTGCCAGCAGCTTGAATTTAGGGGGGGCCGGCTATGGCTACACCTTC. Protein sequence: CASSLNLGGAGYGYTF. This rearrangement joins TRBV5-4 to TRBJ1-2, with TRBD1 as a possible D gene (6 bases). Per the germline V gene, CDR1 is SGHNT and CDR2 is YYREEE (reference sequence). CDR3 size: 16 residues. Trimming stripped 1 base from V and 4 bases from J, with 17 bases between.